This is a list of T cell receptor beta chains from one sample in a study of T cell repertoires in cytomegalovirus infection. TCRdb called the reads again in MiXCR, with one record for every CDR3 protein. The sample carries approximately 770,000 distinct CDR3 sequences, just under 30% recorded once. The antigens of these receptors remain unknown. Sequences were derived from cultured CD8+ T cells from PBMCs, sampled from culture after CMV antigen stimulation. The receptors shown here come from a human donor in good health (CMV status not recorded). Some clones in this sample may be carry-over from other donors' samples. CDR3s include the opening cysteine and the closing phenylalanine or tryptophan. The order of the fields is J gene, D gene, V gene, clone size, CDR3 protein, CDR3 DNA. A D gene is named only where the DNA matches it firmly. Part of the rows lack a size; the others show once, few, many or a class for expanded clones.

j_call: TRBJ2-7
d_call: TRBD2
v_call: TRBV4-1
clone_size: few
cdr3_aa: CASSLLFSGGFLWYEQYF
cdr3_nt: TGCGCCAGCAGCCTGTTATTTAGCGGGGGGTTCCTTTGGTACGAGCAGTACTTC

j_call: TRBJ1-1
d_call: TRBD1
v_call: TRBV4-1
clone_size: NA
cdr3_aa: CASSTHRGNTEAFF
cdr3_nt: TGCGCCAGCAGCACCCACAGGGGGAACACTGAAGCTTTCTTT

j_call: TRBJ1-2
d_call: NA
v_call: TRBV29-1
clone_size: NA
cdr3_aa: CSVEDSQGETF
cdr3_nt: TGCAGCGTTGAAGATAGCCAGGGAGAGACCTTC

j_call: TRBJ2-5
d_call: NA
v_call: TRBV14
clone_size: NA
cdr3_aa: CASSQDRRGRETQYF
cdr3_nt: TGTGCCAGCAGCCAAGATCGGAGAGGGCGGGAGACCCAGTACTTC

j_call: TRBJ2-1
d_call: TRBD2
v_call: TRBV12-3/TRBV12-4
clone_size: NA
cdr3_aa: CASSLSLWGELAAYNEQFF
cdr3_nt: TGTGCCAGCAGTTTAAGTTTGTGGGGTGAACTAGCGGCCTACAATGAGCAGTTCTTC

j_call: TRBJ2-3
d_call: NA
v_call: TRBV7-9
clone_size: NA
cdr3_aa: CASSFSGLTDTQYF
cdr3_nt: TGTGCCAGCAGCTTTTCAGGGCTCACAGATACGCAGTATTTT

j_call: TRBJ1-5
d_call: NA
v_call: TRBV7-6
clone_size: many
cdr3_aa: CASSSLAGVSNQPQHF
cdr3_nt: TGTGCCAGCAGTTCCCTCGCAGGGGTGAGCAATCAGCCCCAGCATTTT

j_call: TRBJ2-1
d_call: NA
v_call: TRBV5-6
clone_size: NA
cdr3_aa: CASSLGVRHEQFF
cdr3_nt: TGTGCCAGCAGCTTAGGGGTCAGGCATGAGCAGTTCTTC

j_call: TRBJ1-1
d_call: NA
v_call: TRBV6-2/TRBV6-3
clone_size: NA
cdr3_aa: CASSYVSNTEAFF
cdr3_nt: TGTGCCAGCAGTTACGTGTCGAACACTGAAGCTTTCTTT

j_call: TRBJ2-3
d_call: NA
v_call: TRBV9
clone_size: NA
cdr3_aa: CASSSTGALTDTQYF
cdr3_nt: TGTGCCAGCAGCTCTACGGGGGCCCTCACAGATACGCAGTATTTT

j_call: TRBJ1-5
d_call: NA
v_call: TRBV20-1
clone_size: NA
cdr3_aa: CSARELDRIGPQHF
cdr3_nt: TGCAGTGCTAGAGAATTAGACAGGATCGGGCCCCAGCATTTT

j_call: TRBJ1-1
d_call: TRBD1
v_call: TRBV7-2
clone_size: many
cdr3_aa: CASSFGTGYTEAFF
cdr3_nt: TGTGCCAGCAGCTTCGGGACAGGGTACACTGAAGCTTTCTTT

j_call: TRBJ1-4
d_call: NA
v_call: TRBV7-2
clone_size: many
cdr3_aa: CASSSPGLEKLFF
cdr3_nt: TGTGCCAGCAGCTCACCGGGACTCGAAAAACTGTTTTTT

j_call: TRBJ2-6
d_call: NA
v_call: TRBV11-2
clone_size: few
cdr3_aa: CASSSVPSGANVLTF
cdr3_nt: TGTGCCAGCAGCTCTGTCCCCTCTGGGGCCAACGTCCTGACTTTC

j_call: TRBJ2-2
d_call: TRBD2
v_call: TRBV6-2/TRBV6-3
clone_size: many
cdr3_aa: CASTHTGGAGAYTGELFF
cdr3_nt: TGTGCCAGCACCCATACCGGGGGGGCAGGGGCCTACACCGGGGAGCTGTTTTTT

j_call: TRBJ2-1
d_call: TRBD2
v_call: TRBV7-6
clone_size: few
cdr3_aa: CASSLASGAGVYNEQFF
cdr3_nt: TGTGCCAGCAGCTTAGCCTCCGGGGCGGGGGTATACAATGAGCAGTTCTTC

j_call: TRBJ2-7
d_call: NA
v_call: TRBV5-6
clone_size: NA
cdr3_aa: CASSLAVRDISYEQYF
cdr3_nt: TGTGCCAGCAGCTTGGCGGTCCGGGACATCTCCTACGAGCAGTACTTC

j_call: TRBJ2-7
d_call: NA
v_call: TRBV19
clone_size: NA
cdr3_aa: CASSIVPSSYEQYF
cdr3_nt: TGTGCCAGTAGTATTGTTCCGAGCTCCTACGAGCAGTACTTC

j_call: TRBJ2-3
d_call: NA
v_call: TRBV5-8
clone_size: NA
cdr3_aa: CASSLDTGADTQYF
cdr3_nt: TGTGCCAGCAGCTTGGATACAGGTGCAGATACGCAGTATTTT

j_call: TRBJ1-3
d_call: NA
v_call: TRBV20-1
clone_size: NA
cdr3_aa: CSARDRQGNSGNTIYF
cdr3_nt: TGCAGTGCTAGAGATCGGCAGGGTAACTCTGGAAACACCATATATTTT

j_call: TRBJ2-3
d_call: NA
v_call: TRBV5-6
clone_size: NA
cdr3_aa: CASSSPKGKIDTQYF
cdr3_nt: TGTGCCAGCAGCTCGCCTAAGGGGAAGATCGATACGCAGTATTTT

j_call: TRBJ1-2
d_call: NA
v_call: TRBV27
clone_size: NA
cdr3_aa: CASSLRWNDGYTF
cdr3_nt: TGTGCCAGCAGTCTCCGGTGGAATGATGGCTACACCTTC